The 7 T cell receptor beta chains below were found in one sample sequenced in a study of T cells in Graves' hyperthyroidism and ophthalmopathy. The CDR3 regions of TCR beta were amplified from RNA transcripts. The TCR CDR3 first-round RT-PCR relied on the HTBI primer set. TCRdb called the multiplex PCR reads again in MiXCR, with one record for every CDR3 protein. The table shows nearly 250,000 distinct CDR3 sequences, with more than 20% occurring only once. What was sequenced was blood. These receptors originate from a woman aged 40 to 50 with Graves' ophthalmopathy.

This clonotype was counted many times. The V call is TRBV7-2, the J call TRBJ1-5; D remains unclear. This CDR3 has 13 amino acids. CDR1 and CDR2 (germline): SGHTA, FQGNSA. Trimming removed 1 base at V and 6 bases at J, with 7 bases between. CDR3 DNA: TGTGCCAGCAGCTTAGTGACGGGTCAGCCCCAGCATTTT. This codes for CASSLVTGQPQHF. Variable domain in full (rest from reference TRBV7-2 and TRBJ1-5): GAGVSQSPSNKVTEKGKDVELRCDPISGHTALYWYRQSLGQGLEFLIYFQGNSAPDKSGLPSDRFSAERTGGSVSTLTIQRTQQEDSAVYLCASSLVTGQPQHFGDGTRLSIL.

This clonotype was seen ten or more times. V usage is TRBV7-2 and J usage is TRBJ1-2, with 7 bases that match TRBD1. The CDR3 loop spans 13 amino acids. CDR1 and CDR2 (germline): SGHTA, FQGNSA. V lost 4 bases to trimming and J lost 5 bases; unmatched junction nucleotides: 4. The CDR3 is CASSSQQGYGYTF. DNA of the CDR3: TGTGCCAGCAGCTCACAACAGGGGTATGGCTACACCTTC.

The chain combines TRBV28 with TRBJ1-2, with TRBD1 identical over 10 bases. The CDR3 has 13 amino acids. Losses at the gene ends were 5 bases for V and 6 bases for J; bases not matched to a gene: 3. Germline V gene lookup returns CDR1 MDHEN and CDR2 SYDVKM. Written as DNA, the CDR3 is TGTGCCAGCAGTGGGGACAGGGGAAATGGCTACACCTTC. Protein sequence: CASSGDRGNGYTF.

This clonotype was seen many times. The chain joins TRBV12-3 or TRBV12-4 to TRBJ1-5; TRBD1 matches 8 bases. After removal of 6 bases from V and 4 bases from J, the junction contained 8 bases not matched to a gene. There are 15 residues in the CDR3. CDR3 in DNA: TGTGCCAGCAGAAAGGGGACAGGATCAAATCAGCCCCAGCATTTT. Its protein product is CASRKGTGSNQPQHF.

This clonotype was detected many times. J is TRBJ2-3 and V is TRBV7-2, with 9 bases lining up with TRBD2. Unmatched junction bases numbered 3, after V lost 4 bases and J lost 4 bases. Germline V gene sequence: CDR1 SGHTA, CDR2 FQGNSA. The CDR3 is 14 residues long. The chain's CDR3 is CASSSLAGPDTQYF. DNA for the CDR3: TGTGCCAGCAGCTCTCTAGCGGGACCAGATACGCAGTATTTT.

This clonotype was seen ten or more times. The rearrangement uses TRBV5-6 and TRBJ2-2; the match to TRBD2 covers 9 bases. The CDR3 spans 14 residues. Trimming cost V 4 bases and J 6 bases; bases outside gene matches: 4. Germline V gene data show CDR1 as SGHDT and CDR2 as YYEEEE. CDR3: CASSPGGRAGELFF. The CDR3 DNA reads TGTGCCAGCAGCCCCGGCGGGAGGGCCGGGGAGCTGTTTTTT.

This clonotype was recorded at least ten times. The V and J genes are TRBV4-1 and TRBJ2-5; D perhaps matches TRBD1 (6 bases). CDR1 and CDR2 from the germline V gene are MGHRA and YSYEKL. Trimming removed 0 bases from V and 4 bases from J, with 12 bases in between. CDR3 length: 15 amino acids. The CDR3 protein is CASSQDRGSGETQYF. The CDR3, as DNA: TGCGCCAGCAGCCAAGACAGGGGCAGCGGAGAGACCCAGTACTTC.